This T cell receptor beta chain was observed in a study of T-cell reconstitution after alpha-beta-depleted transplantation in children. The CDR3 is made up of 15 amino acids. V lost 9 bases to trimming and J lost 8 bases, with 26 bases between them. The V gene's germline CDR1 is SGHRS and CDR2 YFSETQ. This clonotype was counted at least ten times. Researchers prepared the TCRbeta library using unique molecular identifiers, the study reports. TCRdb re-called the PCR reads with MiXCR, one entry per CDR3 protein. The sample holds 100,000 to 150,000 distinct CDR3 sequences; approximately 22% are singletons and the top ten take 10%.

The gene calls are TRBV5-1 and TRBJ1-2, with a possible D match to TRBD1 (6 bases). The specimen comprised PBMCs, mostly from graft donor cells, sampled 180 days after TCRalphabeta/CD19-depleted stem cell transplant. This sequence was found in a male patient under 10 years old who had a stem cell transplant for chronic granulomatous disease, so the T cells may come from the graft donor. CDR3 nucleotide sequence: TGCGCCACCTCGAGGGACACCTCTCGGGGCAGCGGCTACACCTTC. Translation gives CATSRDTSRGSGYTF.